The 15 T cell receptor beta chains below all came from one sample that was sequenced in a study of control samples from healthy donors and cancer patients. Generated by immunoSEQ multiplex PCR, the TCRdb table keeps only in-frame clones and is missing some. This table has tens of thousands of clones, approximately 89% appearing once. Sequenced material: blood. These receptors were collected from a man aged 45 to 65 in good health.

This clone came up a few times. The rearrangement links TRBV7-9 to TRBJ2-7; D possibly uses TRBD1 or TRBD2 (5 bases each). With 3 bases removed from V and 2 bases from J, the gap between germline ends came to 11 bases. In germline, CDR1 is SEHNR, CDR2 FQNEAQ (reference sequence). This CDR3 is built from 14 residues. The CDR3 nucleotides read TGTGCCAGCAGCTTGTGGGGACCAACCTACGAGCAGTACTTC. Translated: CASSLWGPTYEQYF.

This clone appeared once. CDR3 loop: CASSLGLVTGELFF. CDR3 nucleotide sequence: TGTGCCAGCAGCTTAGGTCTCGTCACCGGGGAGCTGTTTTTT. J is TRBJ2-2 and V is TRBV7-9, with unresolved D. V was cut by 1 base and J by 4 bases, with 7 bases left in between. Germline values: CDR1 SEHNR, CDR2 FQNEAQ (reference sequence). This CDR3 is built from 14 residues. The full variable domain, its missing parts supplied by reference TRBV7-9 and TRBJ2-2, is DTGVSQNPRHKITKRGQNVTFRCDPISEHNRLYWYRQTLGQGPEFLTYFQNEAQLEKSRLLSDRFSAERPKGSFSTLEIQRTEQGDSAMYLCASSLGLVTGELFFGEGSRLTVL.

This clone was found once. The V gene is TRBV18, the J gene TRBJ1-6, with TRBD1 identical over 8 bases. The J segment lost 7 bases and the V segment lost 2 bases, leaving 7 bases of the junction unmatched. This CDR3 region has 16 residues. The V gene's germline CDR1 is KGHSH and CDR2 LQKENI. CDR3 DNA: TGTGCCAGCTCACCAACGACGGACAGGGTAAATTCACCCCTCCACTTT. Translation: CASSPTTDRVNSPLHF.

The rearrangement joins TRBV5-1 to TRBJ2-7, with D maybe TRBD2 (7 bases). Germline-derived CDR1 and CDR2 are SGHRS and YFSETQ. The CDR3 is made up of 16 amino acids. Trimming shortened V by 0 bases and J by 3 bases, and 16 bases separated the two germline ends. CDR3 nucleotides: TGCGCCAGCAGCTTGGGGGGGGCTAGCGGTAGCTACGAGCAGTACTTC. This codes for CASSLGGASGSYEQYF.

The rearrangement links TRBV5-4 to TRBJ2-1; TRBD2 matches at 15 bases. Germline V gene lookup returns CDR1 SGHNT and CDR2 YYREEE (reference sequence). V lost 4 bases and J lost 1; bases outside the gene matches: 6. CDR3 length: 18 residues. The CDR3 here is CASSPAGTSGGSYNEQFF. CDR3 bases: TGTGCCAGCAGCCCGGCCGGGACTAGCGGGGGGTCCTACAATGAGCAGTTCTTC.

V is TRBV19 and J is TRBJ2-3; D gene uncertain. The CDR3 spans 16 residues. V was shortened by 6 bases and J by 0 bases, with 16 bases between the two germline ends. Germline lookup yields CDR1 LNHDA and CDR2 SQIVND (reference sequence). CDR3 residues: CASRGRKETSTDTQYF. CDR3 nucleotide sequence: TGTGCCAGTAGAGGACGTAAAGAAACTAGCACAGATACGCAGTATTTT. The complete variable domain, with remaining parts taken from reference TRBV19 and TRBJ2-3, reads DGGITQSPKYLFRKEGQNVTLSCEQNLNHDAMYWYRQDPGQGLRLIYYSQIVNDFQKGDIAEGYSVSREKKESFPLTVTSAQKNPTAFYLCASRGRKETSTDTQYFGPGTRLTVL.

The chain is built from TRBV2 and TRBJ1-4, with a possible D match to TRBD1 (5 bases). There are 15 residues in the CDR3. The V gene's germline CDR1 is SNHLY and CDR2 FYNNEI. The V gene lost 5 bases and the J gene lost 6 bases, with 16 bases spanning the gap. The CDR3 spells CASSPMAGTYEKLFF. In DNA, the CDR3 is TGTGCCAGCAGTCCCATGGCAGGGACGTATGAAAAACTGTTTTTT.

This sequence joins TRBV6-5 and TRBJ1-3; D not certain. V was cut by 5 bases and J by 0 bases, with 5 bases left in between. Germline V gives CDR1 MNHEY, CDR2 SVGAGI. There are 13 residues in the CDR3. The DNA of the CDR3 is TGTGCCAGCAGTCAGTCCTCTGGAAACACCATATATTTT. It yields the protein CASSQSSGNTIYF.

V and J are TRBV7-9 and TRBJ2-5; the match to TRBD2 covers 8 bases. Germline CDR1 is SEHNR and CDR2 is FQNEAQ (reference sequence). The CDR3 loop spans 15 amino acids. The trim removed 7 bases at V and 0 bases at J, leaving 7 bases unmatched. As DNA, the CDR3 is TGTGCCAGCAAAGATCCAGCGGGGGACCAAGAGACCCAGTACTTC. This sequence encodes CASKDPAGDQETQYF.

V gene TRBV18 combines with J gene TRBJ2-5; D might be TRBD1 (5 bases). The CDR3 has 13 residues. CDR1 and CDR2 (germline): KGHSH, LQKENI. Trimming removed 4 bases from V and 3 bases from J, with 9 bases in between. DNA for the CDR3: TGTGCCAGCTCACAAGGGGCTAAAGAGACCCAGTACTTC. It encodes CASSQGAKETQYF.

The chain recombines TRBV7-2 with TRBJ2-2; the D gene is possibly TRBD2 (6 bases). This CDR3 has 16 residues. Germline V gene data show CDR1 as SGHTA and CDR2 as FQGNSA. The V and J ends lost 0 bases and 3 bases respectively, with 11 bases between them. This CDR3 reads CASSLAVTSDTGELFF. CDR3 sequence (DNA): TGTGCCAGCAGCTTAGCGGTGACTAGTGACACCGGGGAGCTGTTTTTT. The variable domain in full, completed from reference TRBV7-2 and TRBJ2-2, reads GAGVSQSPSNKVTEKGKDVELRCDPISGHTALYWYRQSLGQGLEFLIYFQGNSAPDKSGLPSDRFSAERTGGSVSTLTIQRTQQEDSAVYLCASSLAVTSDTGELFFGEGSRLTVL.

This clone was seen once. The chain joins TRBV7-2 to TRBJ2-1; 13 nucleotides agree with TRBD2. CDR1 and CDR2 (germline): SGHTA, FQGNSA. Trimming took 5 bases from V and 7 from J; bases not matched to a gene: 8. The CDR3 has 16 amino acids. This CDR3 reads CASSPLLAGGPNEQFF. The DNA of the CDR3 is TGTGCCAGCAGCCCTTTACTAGCGGGGGGGCCTAATGAGCAGTTCTTC.

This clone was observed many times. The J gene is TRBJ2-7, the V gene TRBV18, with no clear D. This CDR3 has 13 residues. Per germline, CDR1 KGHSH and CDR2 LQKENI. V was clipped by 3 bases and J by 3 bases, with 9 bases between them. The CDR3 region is CASSPKGNYEQYF. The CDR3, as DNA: TGTGCCAGCTCACCCAAGGGCAACTACGAGCAGTACTTC.

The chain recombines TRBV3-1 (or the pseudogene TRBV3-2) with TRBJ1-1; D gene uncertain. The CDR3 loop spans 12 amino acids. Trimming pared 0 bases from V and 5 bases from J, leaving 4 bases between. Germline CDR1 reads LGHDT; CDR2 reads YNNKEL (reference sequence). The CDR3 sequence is CASSQEETEAFF. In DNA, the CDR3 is TGTGCCAGCAGCCAAGAGGAGACTGAAGCTTTCTTT.

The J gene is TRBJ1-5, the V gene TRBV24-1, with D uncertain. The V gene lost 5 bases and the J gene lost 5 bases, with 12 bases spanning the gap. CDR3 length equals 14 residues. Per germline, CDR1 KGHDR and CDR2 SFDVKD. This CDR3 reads CATSGERNDQPQHF. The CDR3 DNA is TGTGCCACCAGTGGTGAGAGGAACGATCAGCCCCAGCATTTT.